The clone carrying this TCR beta chain was seen only a few times. As yet, its antigen is unknown. The data stem from a study of cytomegalovirus exposure and HLA in healthy donors. For the study at large: From donors who were HLA-typed, an early data release held 81 million or so unique TCRs. When 300 to 500 donors were genotyped, 81% of them were found to fall in the Caucasian-associated ancestry cluster. Study findings and constraints: Several of the most significant clusters appeared, in a later analysis, to be linked to common viral pathogens. The study labeled 150 to 200 TCR beta chains cytomegalovirus-associated.

The V gene lost 5 bases and the J gene lost 7 bases, with 11 bases spanning the gap. In germline, CDR1 is SGHTA, CDR2 FQGTGA. The CDR3 totals 13 residues. The PCR used 60 Vbeta and 13 Jbeta primers. Data came from immunoSEQ multiplex PCR; TCRdb stores just in-frame clones and leaves some out. The data hold around 200,000 clones, with 65% to 90% observed a single time. This chain links TRBV7-3 with TRBJ2-2; tentative D call: TRBD2 (5 bases). The specimen sequenced was PBMCs. The sequence came from a young woman in good health and CMV-seronegative. The chain's CDR3 is CASSPIRDGELFF. DNA for the CDR3: TGTGCCAGCAGCCCGATCCGGGACGGGGAGCTGTTTTTT. Using reference TRBV7-3 and TRBJ2-2 for the parts outside the CDR3, the full variable domain is GAGVSQTPSNKVTEKGKYVELRCDPISGHTALYWYRQSLGQGPEFLIYFQGTGAADDSGLPNDRFFAVRPEGSVSTLKIQRTERGDSAVYLCASSPIRDGELFFGEGSRLTVL.